These 11 T cell receptor beta chains were all obtained from the same sample, sequenced in a study of vaccination and CD4 T cells after COVID-19 (dated 2022 in TCRdb). Receptor amplification or capture employed PCR. The sample was run on an Illumina iSeq 100. At the Johns Hopkins FTIC core, DNA from the cultured CD4+ T cells underwent TCR sequencing with the Oncomine TCR Beta short-read assay. The public sequencing data were trimmed at Q25 with fastp and processed into clonotypes with MiXCR by TCRdb, which kept only in-frame beta chains. CDR3 protein duplicates are merged, each entry listing the most common genes and DNA. A total of 12,000 to 15,000 distinct CDR3 sequences appear in this sample, about 29% of them only once. The leading ten clones occupy around 20% of the sample. The antigens of these receptors remain unknown. The treatment or condition label of this sample denotes: approximately 10-day PBMC culture with coronavirus spike peptide pools or control peptides (ViraFEST assay).

The specimen was cultured CD4+ T cells from blood. The receptors were sampled from a human donor with COVID-19.

The chain combines TRBV5-4 with TRBJ2-7; D may be TRBD2 (6 bases). Germline CDR1 and CDR2: SGHNT and YYREEE (reference sequence). V was clipped by 2 bases and J by 2 bases, with 11 bases between them. The CDR3 runs to 14 residues. CDR3 in amino acids: CASSFGGTTYEQYF. CDR3 nucleotide sequence: TGTGCCAGCAGCTTTGGGGGGACGACCTACGAGCAGTACTTC.

The V gene is TRBV15, the J gene TRBJ2-3; 10 bases agree with TRBD2. Trimming at V came to 0 bases and at J to 2 bases, leaving 5 bases not matched to a gene. CDR3 length: 17 amino acids. Per germline, CDR1 LNHNV and CDR2 YYDKDF (reference sequence). The CDR3 nucleotides are TGTGCCACCAGCAGAGAGCTAGCGGGGGCCCCCACAGATACGCAGTATTTT. Residues: CATSRELAGAPTDTQYF.

The V and J genes are TRBV19 and TRBJ2-5, with D possibly TRBD1 on 5 matching bases. Germline CDR1 LNHDA, CDR2 SQIVND (reference sequence). This CDR3 has 12 amino acids. V was cut by 1 base and J by 5 bases, with 5 bases left in between. For the CDR3, the DNA is TGTGCCAGTAGTATAGCAGGGGAGACCCAGTACTTC. Translating gives CASSIAGETQYF.

This clonotype has just a few counts. The V call is TRBV7-9, the J call TRBJ1-3; no definite D call. The CDR3 length is 14 residues. The V end was cut by 6 bases, the J end by 0 bases, with 9 bases between. CDR1 SEHNR and CDR2 FQNEAQ come from the germline V gene (reference sequence). The CDR3 DNA sequence: TGTGCCAGCAGGCTCCAGAGCTCTGGAAACACCATATATTTT. Its protein is CASRLQSSGNTIYF.

This clonotype has just a few counts. V and J are TRBV11-3 and TRBJ1-2, with unresolved D. The CDR3 is 14 amino acids. Germline V lookup: CDR1 SGHNT, CDR2 YENEEA. The V end lost 0 bases, the J end lost 8 bases, and 13 bases lay between the germline ends. The CDR3 loop is CASSLDRVSTGYTF. The CDR3 nucleotides are TGTGCCAGCAGCTTAGATCGGGTCTCCACCGGCTACACCTTC.

In this sample, this clonotype turned up a few times. The chain joins TRBV28 to TRBJ1-1; no clear D. Germline values: CDR1 MDHEN, CDR2 SYDVKM. V shed 5 bases and J shed 4 bases, with 5 bases lying between them. This CDR3 region has 11 residues. CDR3 sequence (DNA): TGTGCCAGCAGTAATCCCACTGAAGCTTTCTTT. Its translation: CASSNPTEAFF.

The gene calls are TRBV12-3 or TRBV12-4 and TRBJ2-3; 10 bases map to TRBD1. The junction had 7 bases not matched to a gene; V was cut back by 2 bases and J by 14 bases. The CDR3 totals 13 residues. As DNA, the CDR3 is TGTGCCAGCAGTTTAAGACAGGGGGCTTTCCCGTATTTT. It translates to CASSLRQGAFPYF.

This clonotype was detected a few times. The gene calls are TRBV20-1 and TRBJ2-7; 14 nucleotides line up with TRBD2. This CDR3 comprises 16 residues. The J segment lost 1 base and the V segment lost 3 bases, leaving 5 bases of the junction unmatched. From germline, CDR1 is DFQATT and CDR2 SNEGSKA (reference sequence). This CDR3 reads CSARGLAGDSSYEQYF. DNA for the CDR3: TGCAGTGCTAGGGGACTAGCGGGGGACTCATCCTACGAGCAGTACTTC.

A few counts support this clonotype. V is TRBV7-2 and J is TRBJ2-7, with D possibly being TRBD2 (5 bases). Germline V gene data show CDR1 as SGHTA and CDR2 as FQGNSA. V was shortened by 1 base and J by 2 bases, with 12 bases between the two germline ends. The CDR3 sequence is 15 residues long. CDR3 nucleotide sequence: TGTGCCAGCAGCTTAGTAGGAGGCCTTACCTACGAGCAGTACTTC. It encodes CASSLVGGLTYEQYF. Supplemented by reference TRBV7-2 and TRBJ2-7, the full variable domain reads GAGVSQSPSNKVTEKGKDVELRCDPISGHTALYWYRQSLGQGLEFLIYFQGNSAPDKSGLPSDRFSAERTGGSVSTLTIQRTQQEDSAVYLCASSLVGGLTYEQYFGPGTRLTVT.

This chain uses TRBV5-1 with TRBJ1-1; D gene unclear. Germline CDR1 is SGHRS and CDR2 is YFSETQ. Trimming left V 5 bases short and J 1 base short, with 12 bases between. The CDR3 consists of 14 residues. CDR3 residues: CASRRTTGNTEAFF. CDR3 bases: TGCGCCAGCAGACGCACGACGGGGAACACTGAAGCTTTCTTT.

J is TRBJ1-2 and V is TRBV7-2; D is unresolved. This CDR3 has 15 amino acids. CDR1 and CDR2 from the germline V gene are SGHTA and FQGNSA. With 0 bases removed from V and 4 bases from J, the gap between germline ends came to 12 bases. CDR3 sequence reads: CASSLARRQTYGYTF. Here the CDR3 DNA reads TGTGCCAGCAGCTTAGCCCGGCGGCAGACCTATGGCTACACCTTC.